This note documents a single TCR beta chain sequence. The source of the sample is a study of spatial heterogeneity in lung cancer. The wider study: Available follow-up PBMC samples were sequenced, at a median of about two years post-resection.

Specified time point: blood at routine non-recurrence follow-up after resection. No cell sorting; template was whole RNA from tumor, lung tissue or PBMC. TCRdb analysed the 5' RACE reads with MiXCR anew, one entry per CDR3 protein. The sample has some 30,000 distinct CDR3 sequences; 8% to 13% are singletons. V was cut by 7 bases and J by 13 bases, with 19 bases left in between. This CDR3 contains 11 residues. From germline, CDR1 is DFQATT and CDR2 SNEGSKA (reference sequence). The gene calls are TRBV20-1 and TRBJ2-5; D possibly matches TRBD1 or TRBD2 (5 bases each). This TCR derives from a female donor with early-stage non-small cell lung cancer. The source was PBMCs, collected at follow-up. The CDR3 protein is CSVERGGLGYF. The CDR3 region has the DNA TGCAGTGTAGAGAGGGGCGGCCTTGGGTACTTC.